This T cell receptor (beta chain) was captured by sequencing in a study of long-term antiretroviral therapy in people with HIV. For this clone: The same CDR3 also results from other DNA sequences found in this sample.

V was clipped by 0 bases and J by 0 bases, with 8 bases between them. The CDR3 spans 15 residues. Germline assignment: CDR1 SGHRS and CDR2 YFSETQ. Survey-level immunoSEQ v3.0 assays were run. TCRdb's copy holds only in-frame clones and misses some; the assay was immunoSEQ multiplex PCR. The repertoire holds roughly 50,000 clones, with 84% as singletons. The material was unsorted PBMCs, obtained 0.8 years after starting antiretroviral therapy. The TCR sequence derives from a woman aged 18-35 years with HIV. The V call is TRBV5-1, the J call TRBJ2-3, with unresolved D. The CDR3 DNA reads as TGCGCCAGCAGCTTGGAAAGAAGTAGCACAGATACGCAGTATTTT. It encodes CASSLERSSTDTQYF. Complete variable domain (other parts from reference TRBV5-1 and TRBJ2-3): KAGVTQTPRYLIKTRGQQVTLSCSPISGHRSVSWYQQTPGQGLQFLFEYFSETQRNKGNFPGRFSGRQFSNSRSEMNVSTLELGDSALYLCASSLERSSTDTQYFGPGTRLTVL.